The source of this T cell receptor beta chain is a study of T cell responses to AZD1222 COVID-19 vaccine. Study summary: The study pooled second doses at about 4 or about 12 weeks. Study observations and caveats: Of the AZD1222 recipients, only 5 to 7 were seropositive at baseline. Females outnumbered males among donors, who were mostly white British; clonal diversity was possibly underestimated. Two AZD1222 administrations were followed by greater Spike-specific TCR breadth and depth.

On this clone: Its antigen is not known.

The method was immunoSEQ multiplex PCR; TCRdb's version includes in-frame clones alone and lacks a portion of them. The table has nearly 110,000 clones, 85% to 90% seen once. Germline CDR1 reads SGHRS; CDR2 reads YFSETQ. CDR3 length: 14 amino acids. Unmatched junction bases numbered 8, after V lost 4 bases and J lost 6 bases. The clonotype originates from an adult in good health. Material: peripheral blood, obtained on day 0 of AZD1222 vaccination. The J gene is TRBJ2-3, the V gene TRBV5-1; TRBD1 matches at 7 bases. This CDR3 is CASSLGQVVDTQYF. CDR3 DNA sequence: TGCGCCAGCAGCCTCGGACAGGTCGTGGATACGCAGTATTTT.